This entry lists 19 T cell receptor beta chains sequenced from one sample in a study of vaccination and CD4 T cells after COVID-19. These receptors lack a known antigen. Treatment defined: 10-day PBMC culture with coronavirus spike peptide pools or control peptides (ViraFEST assay). Sequenced with the Oncomine TCR Beta short-read assay was DNA taken from cultured CD4+ T cells. TCRdb redid the calling of the PCR reads with MiXCR, one entry per CDR3 protein. This table holds roughly 10,000 distinct CDR3 sequences, roughly 60% found once. Sequencing was done on a sample of CD4+ T cells from blood, cultured in vitro. The receptor set was obtained from a human donor who had recovered from COVID-19.

This chain uses TRBV6-1 with TRBJ1-1, with TRBD1 matching over 7 bases. This CDR3 spans 13 amino acids. After removal of 6 bases from V and 9 bases from J, the junction contained 10 bases not matched to a gene. In germline, CDR1 is MNHNS, CDR2 SASEGT. CDR3 amino acids: CASRSTGVGQAFF. CDR3 nucleotide sequence: TGTGCCAGCAGATCCACAGGGGTCGGGCAAGCTTTCTTT.

This clonotype has just a few counts. This rearrangement joins TRBV7-2 to TRBJ2-3; D gene ambiguous. The CDR3 totals 13 residues. From germline, CDR1 is SGHTA and CDR2 FQGNSA. V was clipped by 1 base and J by 5 bases, with 7 bases between them. The CDR3: CASSLGNQDTQYF. The CDR3 region has the DNA TGTGCCAGCAGCTTAGGAAATCAAGATACGCAGTATTTT.

The chain employs TRBV20-1 and TRBJ2-1; 15 nucleotides match TRBD2. J gave up 6 bases and V 4 bases, and 4 bases lay outside the gene matches. The CDR3 spans 15 residues. Germline V gene sequence: CDR1 DFQATT, CDR2 SNEGSKA (reference sequence). CDR3 loop: CSATKGLAGGNEQFF. The CDR3 coding sequence is TGCAGTGCTACGAAGGGACTAGCGGGAGGCAATGAGCAGTTCTTC.

This chain links TRBV2 with TRBJ1-2; 9 bases agree with TRBD1. Germline V gene data show CDR1 as SNHLY and CDR2 as FYNNEI. J lost 14 bases, V lost 3 bases, and 10 bases had no gene match. CDR3 size: 13 residues. CDR3 sequence: CASSDGTGLRGTF. For the CDR3, the DNA is TGTGCCAGCAGTGACGGGACAGGGTTGAGAGGGACCTTC.

This chain joins TRBV12-3 or TRBV12-4 and TRBJ1-1, with a possible D match to TRBD1 (6 bases). Trimming took off 5 bases at V and 4 bases at J, with 11 bases between the two ends. The CDR3 is 13 amino acids. The CDR3 region has the DNA TGTGCCAGCAGTCAGAGGGGGGCCACTGAAGCTTTCTTT. Its translation: CASSQRGATEAFF.

This clonotype was found once. This sequence joins TRBV20-1 and TRBJ2-5, with a tentative D call TRBD2 (6 bases). The CDR3 has 15 residues. Germline CDR1 DFQATT, CDR2 SNEGSKA (reference sequence). The ends were cut back, 0 bases at V and 2 bases at J, with 13 bases in the middle. The CDR3, as DNA: TGCAGTGCTAGAGATCGGGGACTCGCGCAAGAGACCCAGTACTTC. Residues: CSARDRGLAQETQYF.

This clonotype has only a few counts. The chain carries TRBV20-1 and TRBJ1-2, with D possibly TRBD1 on 5 matching bases. Per germline, CDR1 DFQATT and CDR2 SNEGSKA (reference sequence). CDR3 size: 13 residues. V was clipped by 4 bases and J by 0 bases, with 9 bases between them. The CDR3 nucleotides are TGCAGTGCTAATCCAGGGACTAACTATGGCTACACCTTC. Translating gives CSANPGTNYGYTF.

The chain links TRBV20-1 to TRBJ2-3; 9 bases are a match to TRBD2. The V and J ends lost 0 bases and 4 bases, in that order; junction bases with no gene match: 14. The CDR3 consists of 18 residues. CDR1 is DFQATT, CDR2 SNEGSKA, per germline (reference sequence). This CDR3 is CSARDPLWRGGRADTQYF. The CDR3 DNA is TGCAGTGCTAGAGACCCCCTCTGGCGGGGGGGGCGGGCAGATACGCAGTATTTT.

The CDR3 reads CASSGGDGRSYNSPLHF. Here the CDR3 DNA reads TGCGCCAGCAGCGGGGGGGACGGCCGCAGCTATAATTCACCCCTCCACTTT. The chain links TRBV5-1 to TRBJ1-6, with a possible D match to TRBD1 (5 bases). Per the germline V gene, CDR1 is SGHRS and CDR2 is YFSETQ. V lost 4 bases to trimming and J lost 3 bases, with 17 bases between them. CDR3 length equals 17 residues.

The chain joins TRBV19 to TRBJ1-6; a possible D gene is TRBD1 (6 bases). This CDR3 contains 15 residues. Germline lookup yields CDR1 LNHDA and CDR2 SQIVND (reference sequence). The ends were cut back, 6 bases at V and 13 bases at J, with 22 bases in the middle. CDR3 in amino acids: CASRGADRPPFPLHF. The CDR3 region has the DNA TGTGCCAGTAGGGGGGCAGACAGGCCGCCCTTCCCCCTCCACTTT.

The CDR3 nucleotides read TGTGCCAGCAGCTTAGCAGGGGCGACGAGCACTGAAGCTTTCTTT. Residues: CASSLAGATSTEAFF. The chain employs TRBV7-8 and TRBJ1-1, with D possibly TRBD1 on 5 matching bases. The CDR3 contains 15 residues. Trimming removed 0 bases at V and 4 bases at J, with 12 bases between. From germline, CDR1 is SGHVS and CDR2 FQNEAQ.

The gene calls are TRBV27 and TRBJ1-1, with D possibly TRBD1 on 6 matching bases. CDR1 MNHEY and CDR2 SMNVEV come from the germline V gene (reference sequence). The CDR3 is 19 amino acids. Trimming pared 6 bases from V and 2 bases from J, leaving 28 bases between. CDR3 residues: CASSPSGRRGLPINTEAFF. CDR3 sequence (DNA): TGTGCCAGCAGCCCTTCAGGGCGCAGGGGCCTCCCAATCAACACTGAAGCTTTCTTT.

The V call is TRBV6-2 or TRBV6-3, the J call TRBJ1-1; D call uncertain. V gave up 5 bases and J gave up 6 bases, with 16 bases separating them. The CDR3 spans 14 residues. Per the germline V gene, CDR1 is MNHEY and CDR2 is SVGEGT. CDR3 amino acids: CASSQPVPGAEAFF. CDR3 nucleotides: TGTGCCAGCAGTCAACCGGTCCCTGGGGCTGAAGCTTTCTTT.

The chain has TRBV11-3 and TRBJ2-1; possible D gene TRBD2, 7 bases. The germline CDR1 and CDR2 sequences are SGHNT and YENEEA. V dropped 2 bases and J dropped 0 bases, with 8 bases sitting between them. The CDR3 covers 15 residues. The DNA of the CDR3 is TGTGCCAGCAGCTTAAGGGGGGGCTCCTACAATGAGCAGTTCTTC. Translation gives CASSLRGGSYNEQFF.

This chain joins TRBV7-9 and TRBJ2-7; TRBD2 aligns across 9 bases. Germline V gives CDR1 SEHNR, CDR2 FQNEAQ (reference sequence). V shed 3 bases, J shed 0 bases, and the junction held 0 bases outside the gene matches. The CDR3 sequence is 14 residues long. This chain's CDR3 is CASSLTSGSYEQYF. The CDR3 DNA reads as TGTGCCAGCAGCTTGACTAGCGGCTCCTACGAGCAGTACTTC. Complete variable domain (other parts from reference TRBV7-9 and TRBJ2-7): DTGVSQNPRHKITKRGQNVTFRCDPISEHNRLYWYRQTLGQGPEFLTYFQNEAQLEKSRLLSDRFSAERPKGSFSTLEIQRTEQGDSAMYLCASSLTSGSYEQYFGPGTRLTVT.

This chain connects TRBV6-2 or TRBV6-3 to TRBJ2-2, with a weak D call TRBD1 (5 bases). CDR1 and CDR2 from the germline V gene are MNHEY and SVGEGT. The V end was cut by 6 bases, the J end by 0 bases, with 14 bases between. The CDR3 runs to 16 residues. In nucleotides, the CDR3 is TGTGCCAGCAGCCAACTCAGGGATTCGAACACCGGGGAGCTGTTTTTT. As protein: CASSQLRDSNTGELFF.

The chain has TRBV15 and TRBJ2-1; 7 positions agree with TRBD2. The germline V gene encodes CDR1 LNHNV and CDR2 YYDKDF (reference sequence). V shed 11 bases and J 3 bases; nucleotides not matched to a gene: 7. The CDR3 loop spans 13 amino acids. Here the CDR3 reads CAVTSDFYNEQFF. In DNA, the CDR3 is TGTGCCGTCACTAGCGACTTCTACAATGAGCAGTTCTTC.

The CDR3 spells CSAPLRKMNTEAFF. CDR3 DNA: TGCAGTGCTCCCCTGCGTAAAATGAACACTGAAGCTTTCTTT. The genes are TRBV20-1 and TRBJ1-1, with D unclear. The V and J ends lost 5 bases and 0 bases respectively, with 13 bases between them. The CDR3 loop spans 14 amino acids. CDR1 is DFQATT and CDR2 is SNEGSKA in the germline V gene (reference sequence).

This chain uses TRBV19 with TRBJ1-2; D may be TRBD1 (5 bases). Trimming cost V 3 bases and J 4 bases, with 15 bases left between them. CDR3 size: 15 residues. Germline V gives CDR1 LNHDA, CDR2 SQIVND (reference sequence). The CDR3 DNA follows: TGTGCCAGTAGTATCGGGAGTGGGGACCGCTATGGCTACACCTTC. Residues: CASSIGSGDRYGYTF.